This TCR beta chain was identified during a study of blood T cells in healthy people across ages. Study overall: Per two T cells, about one barcoded beta molecule was captured through template switching. General study points: In older individuals, TCR beta diversity per million T cells was lower, falling roughly linearly with age.

A few counts support this clonotype. Antigen unknown. The use of a sample-barcoded 5' primer and a J-beta primer mix characterized a second PCR of about 7 to 12 cycles. Unique molecular identifiers of 12 random nucleotides labeled each cDNA. TCRdb analysed the 5' RACE reads with MiXCR anew, one entry per CDR3 protein. The sample gives roughly 700,000 distinct CDR3 sequences, around half of which show up once; under 35% is in the top ten. V shed 0 bases and J 6 bases; nucleotides not matched to a gene: 4. The CDR3 is made up of 13 amino acids. Germline-derived CDR1 and CDR2 are DFQATT and SNEGSKA (reference sequence). No fewer than 5.5 micrograms of total RNA were isolated from every sample.

The sequencing sample was made of blood. V usage is TRBV20-1 and J usage is TRBJ2-7, with TRBD2 matching over 8 bases. The TCR sequence derives from a woman aged 55-69 years in good health. Here the CDR3 DNA reads TGCAGTGCTAGAGACAGCGGGAGAGGCGAGCAGTACTTC. Its protein is CSARDSGRGEQYF.